This T cell receptor beta chain was recovered during a study of response to subunit inactivated influenza vaccine. The CDR3 is 15 residues long. Germline CDR1 LGHNA, CDR2 YSLEER. V was clipped by 0 bases and J by 8 bases; unmatched bases: 3. A few counts support this clonotype. TCRdb called the RT-PCR reads again in MiXCR, with one record for every CDR3 protein. The table has 500,000 to 550,000 distinct CDR3 sequences, roughly a quarter seen once; the top ten hold approximately 3%. The same specimen was also included in a second study, on T cells expressing NK-cell markers. That report adds: For TCR beta, cDNA was produced by 5'RACE template switching with UMIs.

This chain joins TRBV4-3 and TRBJ2-1; 11 bases are a match to TRBD2. The TCR originated in a man aged 50 to 60 who received an inactivated influenza vaccine. Sequencing was performed on CD4+ T cells sorted from PBMCs, taken 11 to 12 days after vaccination. The CDR3 protein is CASSQEVAGGDEQFF. The CDR3, as DNA: TGCGCCAGCAGCCAAGAGGTAGCGGGAGGGGATGAGCAGTTCTTC.